These T cell receptor beta chains were read from a single sample in a study of cytomegalovirus exposure and HLA in healthy donors. TCRdb keeps only in-frame clones here, not all; method: immunoSEQ multiplex PCR. Altogether tens of thousands of clones are present, around 67% being singletons, with the ten largest covering 2.3%. Material for sequencing was PBMCs. These receptors were collected from a human donor in good health. CDR3s include the opening cysteine and the closing phenylalanine or tryptophan. D genes are given only for firm matches. Where a row states a size, it is once, few, many or the class of an expanded clone; other rows omit it.

d_call | clone_size | j_call | v_call | cdr3_nt | cdr3_aa
TRBD2 | - | TRBJ2-5 | TRBV29-1 | TGCAGCGTTGAAGGTGTTAGCGGGGAGGAGACTCAGTACTTC | CSVEGVSGEETQYF
- | few | TRBJ2-2 | TRBV11-2 | TGTGCCAGCAGCCTCGGGACTCCCTTCGGGGAGCTGTTTTTT | CASSLGTPFGELFF
TRBD2 | - | TRBJ2-4 | TRBV19 | TGTGCCAGTAGTATCTGGGGAGGGGAAAACATTCAGTACTTC | CASSIWGGENIQYF
TRBD1 | - | TRBJ1-5 | TRBV4-3 | TGCGCCAGCAGCCAAGTTGACAGGGGTCAGCCCCAGCATTTT | CASSQVDRGQPQHF
- | - | TRBJ1-5 | TRBV12-5 | TGTGCTAGTGTTGAACAGGTTAGCAATCAGCCCCAGCATTTT | CASVEQVSNQPQHF
- | - | TRBJ2-3 | TRBV11-1 | TGTGCCAGCAGCTTAGACGCCTACCCGCCCCCGGATACGCAGTATTTT | CASSLDAYPPPDTQYF
TRBD1 | - | TRBJ1-2 | TRBV6-6 | TGTGCCAGCAGTACACAGGGGGCGGTCTATGGCTACACCTTC | CASSTQGAVYGYTF
TRBD1 | few | TRBJ1-5 | TRBV19 | TGTGCCAGTAGCGAGACAGGGGGCGACCAGCCCCAGCATTTT | CASSETGGDQPQHF
TRBD1 | once | TRBJ1-4 | TRBV5-1 | TGCGCCAGCAGCCTTATACCCGGGACAGGGGCAACTAATGAAAAACTGTTTTTT | CASSLIPGTGATNEKLFF
- | - | TRBJ1-2 | TRBV5-1 | TGCGCCAGCAGCCCCACCGGGATTGAGCGTGGCTACACCTTC | CASSPTGIERGYTF
- | - | TRBJ1-1 | TRBV4-1 | TGCGCCAGCAGCCAAGATAACCGGGGATTGACTGAAGCTTTCTTT | CASSQDNRGLTEAFF
TRBD1 | - | TRBJ2-2 | TRBV9 | TGTGCCAGCAGCGTGTCTCAGGGGGCCTCTTCGGACACCGGGGAGCTGTTTTTT | CASSVSQGASSDTGELFF
TRBD1 | - | TRBJ2-6 | TRBV18 | TGTGCCAGCTCACTAACAGGGGAGGGGGCCAACGTCCTGACTTTC | CASSLTGEGANVLTF
- | - | TRBJ1-2 | TRBV9 | TGTGCCAGCAGCGGCTCTCGGGTCTATGGCTACACCTTC | CASSGSRVYGYTF
- | - | TRBJ2-7 | TRBV7-2 | TGTGCCAGCAGCTTAGTCGGTGGGCTAGCGACGTACGAGCAGTACTTC | CASSLVGGLATYEQYF
- | - | TRBJ1-4 | TRBV30 | TGTGCCTGGAGTGTGGGATCGGGAGAAAAACTGTTTTTT | CAWSVGSGEKLFF
- | - | TRBJ1-5 | TRBV7-6 | TGTGCCAGCAGCTCCTCGAGCGCGGGCAATCAGCCCCAGCATTTT | CASSSSSAGNQPQHF
TRBD1 | - | TRBJ1-5 | TRBV7-8 | TGTGCCAGCAGCGGACCGACAGGGTATAGCAATCAGCCCCAGCATTTT | CASSGPTGYSNQPQHF
- | - | TRBJ1-1 | TRBV29-1 | TGCAGCGTTGATCACAGGTCGCCAACTCTGCTTAAGCCTGAAGCTTTCTTT | CSVDHRSPTLLKPEAFF
TRBD1 | - | TRBJ1-3 | TRBV19 | TGTGCCAGTAGCCATCCGACAGGGGGTGGAAACACCATATATTTT | CASSHPTGGGNTIYF
- | - | TRBJ1-3 | TRBV6-1 | TGTGCCAGCAGACTGACAGGAGGAAACACCATATATTTT | CASRLTGGNTIYF
- | few | TRBJ1-2 | TRBV19 | TGTGCCAGTAGTCCACGACACCGCGGACTAAATGGCTACACCTTC | CASSPRHRGLNGYTF
- | few | TRBJ1-2 | TRBV15 | TGTGCCACCAGCAGAGATTATAACAGCTATACAAACTATGGCTACACCTTC | CATSRDYNSYTNYGYTF
TRBD1 | - | TRBJ1-6 | TRBV7-3 | TGTGCCAGCAGCTTAGACAGGGGAGGGTCACCCCTCCACTTT | CASSLDRGGSPLHF
- | - | TRBJ1-6 | TRBV9 | TGTGCCAGCAGCCAGAAACACAATTCACCCCTCCACTTT | CASSQKHNSPLHF
- | - | TRBJ2-1 | TRBV6-6 | TGTGCCAGCAGTAATTCTATCGGGGACTACAATGAGCAGTTCTTC | CASSNSIGDYNEQFF
- | few | TRBJ1-1 | TRBV9 | TGTGCCAGCAGCGTGCCGCCGGCTGAAGCTTTCTTT | CASSVPPAEAFF
TRBD1 | - | TRBJ1-1 | TRBV7-6 | TGTGCCAGCAGCGCTCGGACAGGGAGGAACACTGAAGCTTTCTTT | CASSARTGRNTEAFF
- | - | TRBJ1-5 | TRBV18 | TGTGCCAGCTCACCACCGGGCAGAACTGGCAATCAGCCCCAGCATTTT | CASSPPGRTGNQPQHF
- | - | TRBJ1-6 | TRBV7-9 | TGTGCCAGCGGGAGTCAGGGGTATAATTCACCCCTCCACTTT | CASGSQGYNSPLHF
- | few | TRBJ1-2 | TRBV7-9 | TGTGCCAGCAGCTTAGTGGGGGAGGCAAACACCTTC | CASSLVGEANTF
TRBD1 | - | TRBJ1-2 | TRBV11-2 | TGTGCCAGCAGCTCGGGCTTGACAGGGATGGTTGGCTACACCTTC | CASSSGLTGMVGYTF
- | - | TRBJ2-7 | TRBV5-1 | TGCGCCAGCAGCCCCTTCCTCAGCTCCTACGAGCAGTACTTC | CASSPFLSSYEQYF
TRBD1 | - | TRBJ1-5 | TRBV7-2 | TGTGCCAGCAGTTTCAGGGGGGCCGATCAGCCCCAGCATTTT | CASSFRGADQPQHF
TRBD1 | - | TRBJ2-4 | TRBV29-1 | TGCAGCGTTTTCGAGGGGGCGGGCATTCAGTACTTC | CSVFEGAGIQYF
TRBD1 | - | TRBJ2-7 | TRBV7-3 | TGTGCCAGCAGCATCAGGGGGAGCGAGCAGTACTTC | CASSIRGSEQYF
- | - | TRBJ2-3 | TRBV6-5 | TGTGCCAGCAGTTACTCCCCAGCAGGGTCAAGGGATACGCAGTATTTT | CASSYSPAGSRDTQYF
- | - | TRBJ2-7 | TRBV18 | TGTGCCAGCTCACCACGCCAGGTACAAGACGAGCAGTACTTC | CASSPRQVQDEQYF
TRBD1 | - | TRBJ2-5 | TRBV19 | TGTGCCAGTAGTCTACACAGGGGGCAAGAGACCCAGTACTTC | CASSLHRGQETQYF
- | - | TRBJ2-3 | TRBV19 | TGTGCCAGTAGTATACTGACAGCCCCGAGCACAGATACGCAGTATTTT | CASSILTAPSTDTQYF
- | - | TRBJ1-1 | TRBV18 | TGTGCCAGCTCACCTGGGGCAGACACTGAAGCTTTCTTT | CASSPGADTEAFF